This T cell receptor beta chain was documented in a study of cytomegalovirus exposure and HLA in healthy donors. Produced via immunoSEQ multiplex PCR; TCRdb's table is partial and in-frame only. Here the sample spans 90,000 to 120,000 clones, 95% being singletons. The CDR3 loop spans 17 amino acids. Germline V gene sequence: CDR1 SSHAT, CDR2 FNYEAQ (reference sequence). V lost 5 bases and J lost 0, with 17 bases in between. This chain connects TRBV7-7 to TRBJ2-1; perhaps TRBD2 as D (6 bases). Source material: PBMCs. The clonotype was recovered from a woman aged 18 to 35 in good health and CMV-seronegative. This CDR3 reads CASSPLSGVPSYNEQFF. Here the CDR3 DNA reads TGTGCCAGCAGCCCCCTATCGGGGGTGCCCTCCTACAATGAGCAGTTCTTC.